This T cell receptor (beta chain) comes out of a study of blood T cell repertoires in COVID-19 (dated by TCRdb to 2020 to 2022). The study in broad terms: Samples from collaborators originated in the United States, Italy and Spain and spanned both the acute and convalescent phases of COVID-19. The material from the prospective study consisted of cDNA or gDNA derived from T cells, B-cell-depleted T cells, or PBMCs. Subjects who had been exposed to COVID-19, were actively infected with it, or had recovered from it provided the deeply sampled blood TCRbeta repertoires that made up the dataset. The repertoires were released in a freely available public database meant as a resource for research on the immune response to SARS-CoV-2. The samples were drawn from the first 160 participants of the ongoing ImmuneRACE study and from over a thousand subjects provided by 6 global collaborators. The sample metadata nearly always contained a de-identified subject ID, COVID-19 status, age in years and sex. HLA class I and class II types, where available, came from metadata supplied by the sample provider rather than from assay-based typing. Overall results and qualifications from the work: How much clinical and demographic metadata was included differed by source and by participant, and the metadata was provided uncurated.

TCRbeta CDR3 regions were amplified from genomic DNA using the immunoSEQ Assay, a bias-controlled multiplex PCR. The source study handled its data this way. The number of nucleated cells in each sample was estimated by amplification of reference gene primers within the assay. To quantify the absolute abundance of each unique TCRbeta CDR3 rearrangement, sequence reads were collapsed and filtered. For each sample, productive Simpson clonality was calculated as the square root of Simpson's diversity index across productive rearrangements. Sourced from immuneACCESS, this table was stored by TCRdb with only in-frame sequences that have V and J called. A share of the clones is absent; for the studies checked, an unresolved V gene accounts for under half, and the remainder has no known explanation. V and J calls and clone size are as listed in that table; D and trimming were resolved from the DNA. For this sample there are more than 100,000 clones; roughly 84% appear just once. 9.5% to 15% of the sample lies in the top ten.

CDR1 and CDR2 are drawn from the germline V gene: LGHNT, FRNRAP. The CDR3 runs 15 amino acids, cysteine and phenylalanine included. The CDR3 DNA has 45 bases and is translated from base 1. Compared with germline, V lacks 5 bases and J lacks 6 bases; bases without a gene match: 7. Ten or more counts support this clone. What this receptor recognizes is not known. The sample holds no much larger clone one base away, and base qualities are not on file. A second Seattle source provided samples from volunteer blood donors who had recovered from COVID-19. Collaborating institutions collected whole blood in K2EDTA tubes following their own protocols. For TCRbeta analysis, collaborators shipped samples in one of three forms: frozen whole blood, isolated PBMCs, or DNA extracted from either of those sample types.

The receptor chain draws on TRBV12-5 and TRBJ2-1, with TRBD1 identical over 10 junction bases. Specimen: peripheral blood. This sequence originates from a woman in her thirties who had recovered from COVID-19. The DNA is TGTGCTAGTGGTAAAGACAGGGGGCCCTCCAATGAGCAGTTCTTC. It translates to CASGKDRGPSNEQFF.